The clone carrying this TCR beta chain was detected only a few times. Its antigen is still unknown. A read error may explain this, as a much larger clone is one base away. Since no conserved phenylalanine or tryptophan closes the CDR3, a read error is the likely cause. Cells sorted as Tregs were CD4+, CD25+ and CD127-/low. V was trimmed by 5 bases and J by 6 bases, leaving 17 bases between them. This CDR3 contains 15 residues. Germline lookup yields CDR1 SEHNR and CDR2 FQNEAQ (reference sequence). Regarding the study as a whole: Tumor memory CD4+ T cell TCR gene usage was found to cluster with blood and lymph node memory CD4+ cells and with lymph node naive CD4+ cells. Tumor-infiltrating Treg TCR alpha and beta sequences overlapped most with tumor naive CD4+ T cells, then blood naive.

Constant-region reverse primers amplified full-length variable regions, followed by semi-nested Nested Universal Primer A PCR. TCRdb reprocessed the 5' RACE reads with MiXCR, giving one entry per CDR3 protein. Among over 9,500 distinct CDR3 sequences listed, 27% were seen once. What was sequenced was Tregs sorted from a lymph node. The chain combines TRBV7-9 with TRBJ2-1, with a tentative D call TRBD1 (5 bases). The sequence derives from a female donor with breast cancer. The CDR3 reads CASSASSRVVNEQFL. DNA of the CDR3: TGTGCCAGCAGCGCCAGTAGCAGGGTGGTCAATGAGCAGTTCCTC.